This is a list of T cell receptor beta chains from one sample in a study of CD8+ T cells in alopecia areata. Using immunoSEQ multiplex PCR, the repertoire was profiled, and TCRdb retains in-frame clones only, with some absent. The sample records over 150,000 clones, roughly 53% being singletons. The specimen was CD8+ T cells sorted from blood, collected at week 24, from a patient treated with tofacitinib. All receptors derive from a human donor with alopecia areata. Each CDR3 is given with its conserved first and last residue. A D gene is named only where the DNA matches it firmly. Rows may omit the clone size; those that give it use once, few, many or a size class.

>TRBV12-5|NA|TRBD1|TRBJ1-1
CAGTGKVLENTEAFF
TGTGCTGGGACAGGGAAGGTCTTAGAGAACACTGAAGCTTTCTTT
>TRBV27|NA|NA|TRBJ1-3
CAKPRGSGNTIYF
TGTGCCAAGCCGCGAGGTTCTGGAAACACCATATATTTT
>TRBV12-5|NA|TRBD1|TRBJ1-2
CASGLAKTTGQANYGYTF
TGTGCTAGTGGTTTGGCTAAGACAACCGGACAGGCCAACTATGGCTACACCTTC
>TRBV27|NA|NA|TRBJ2-1
CASSPSSSYNEQFF
TGTGCCAGCAGTCCCTCCAGCTCCTACAATGAGCAGTTCTTC
>TRBV29-1|NA|NA|TRBJ2-7
CSVVEASYEQYF
TGCAGCGTCGTGGAGGCCTCCTACGAGCAGTACTTC
>TRBV5-1|NA|NA|TRBJ2-1
CASRSIYNEQFF
TGCGCCAGCAGATCCATCTACAATGAGCAGTTCTTC
>TRBV5-5|many|NA|TRBJ1-6
CASTGQSPNSPLHF
TGTGCCAGCACCGGACAGTCCCCTAATTCACCCCTCCACTTT
>TRBV15|few|NA|TRBJ1-5
CATSRDTNQPQHF
TGTGCCACCAGCAGAGACACCAATCAGCCCCAGCATTTT
>TRBV4-1|NA|TRBD2|TRBJ2-7
CASSQDLLAGGPEQYF
TGCGCCAGCAGCCAAGACCTCCTAGCGGGGGGGCCTGAGCAGTACTTC
>TRBV2|once|NA|TRBJ1-5
CASSEARGQPQHF
TGTGCCAGCAGTGAAGCGCGGGGTCAGCCCCAGCATTTT
>TRBV4-1|few|TRBD2|TRBJ2-5
CASSQSAGRVETQYF
TGCGCCAGCAGCCAATCAGCGGGGCGGGTGGAGACCCAGTACTTC
>TRBV2|NA|NA|TRBJ1-6
CASSEAHKGSKSPLHF
TGTGCCAGCAGTGAAGCGCATAAGGGGTCAAAATCACCCCTCCACTTT
>TRBV15|NA|NA|TRBJ1-2
CATSYGDNYGYTF
TGTGCCACCAGCTACGGGGACAACTATGGCTACACCTTC
>TRBV4-2|NA|TRBD1|TRBJ2-7
CASSQEGDRTYEQYF
TGTGCCAGCAGCCAAGAGGGGGACAGGACCTACGAGCAGTACTTC
>TRBV4-1|NA|NA|TRBJ2-1
CASSQGGNEQFF
TGCGCCAGCAGCCAAGGGGGGAATGAGCAGTTCTTC
>TRBV23-1|NA|NA|TRBJ1-3
CASAGNTIYF
TGCGCCAGCGCTGGAAACACCATATATTTT
>TRBV2|NA|NA|TRBJ2-7
CASAKTGVDEQYF
TGTGCCAGCGCCAAAACCGGGGTCGACGAGCAGTACTTC
>TRBV4-1|few|TRBD1|TRBJ2-5
CASSQRIPGQGQETQYF
TGCGCCAGCAGCCAAAGGATACCGGGACAGGGGCAAGAGACCCAGTACTTC
>TRBV29-1|NA|NA|TRBJ2-3
CSVDGGWGTDTQYF
TGCAGCGTTGATGGGGGATGGGGCACAGATACGCAGTATTTT
>TRBV15|few|NA|TRBJ1-2
CATSTGYGYTF
TGTGCCACCAGCACCGGCTATGGCTACACCTTC
>TRBV5-6|NA|NA|TRBJ1-1
CASSLGIGTQTEAFF
TGTGCCAGCAGCTTGGGTATAGGGACTCAAACTGAAGCTTTCTTT
>TRBV4-1|NA|NA|TRBJ1-1
CASSLSPQADTEAFF
TGCGCCAGCAGCCTAAGTCCCCAGGCGGACACTGAAGCTTTCTTT